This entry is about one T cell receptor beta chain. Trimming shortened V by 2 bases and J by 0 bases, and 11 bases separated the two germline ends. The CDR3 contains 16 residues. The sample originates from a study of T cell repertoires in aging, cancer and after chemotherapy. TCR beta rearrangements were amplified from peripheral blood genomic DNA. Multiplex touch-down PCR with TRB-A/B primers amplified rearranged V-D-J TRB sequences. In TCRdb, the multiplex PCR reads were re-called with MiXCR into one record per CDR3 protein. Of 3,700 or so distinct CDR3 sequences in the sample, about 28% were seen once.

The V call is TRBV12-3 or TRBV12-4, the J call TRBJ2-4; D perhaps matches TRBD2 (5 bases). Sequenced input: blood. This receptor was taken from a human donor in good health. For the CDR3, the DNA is TGTGCCAGCAGTTTATTCCGGACTGTAGCCAAAAACATTCAGTACTTC. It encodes CASSLFRTVAKNIQYF.